The clone carrying this T cell receptor (beta chain) was observed many times. The data are from a study of blood T cell repertoires in COVID-19. Across the study: Whether acute or convalescent, the COVID-19 samples came from the United States, Italy and Spain.

This table comes from immunoSEQ multiplex PCR, and its TCRdb copy is limited to in-frame clones, with some not included. The sample yields roughly 170,000 clones, roughly 85% seen once. V was pared by 4 bases and J by 8 bases, with 8 bases of the junction left unmatched. Germline CDR1 and CDR2: KGHDR and SFDVKD. This CDR3 has 16 amino acids. Participant age was roughly 18 to 100 years, and participants resided in fewer than 25 US areas. The chain uses TRBV24-1 and TRBJ2-1; 12 nucleotides align to TRBD1. This clonotype was obtained from a woman between 45 and 65 years old who had recovered from COVID-19. Sequenced sample: PBMCs or T cells enriched from blood (not recorded which). The CDR3 DNA sequence: TGTGCCACCAGTGAAACCCCGGGACAGGGGGCCGATGAGCAGTTCTTC. It encodes CATSETPGQGADEQFF.